This TCR beta chain comes out of a study of Ad26.COV2.S vaccination and SARS-CoV-2 variants. About the research overall: In the COV1001 trial, the donor was in the Ad26.COV2.S arm.

The ends lost 4 bases at V and 5 bases at J; junction bases unmatched: 2. Germline V CDR1 and CDR2: LGHNA, YSLEER. This CDR3 spans 15 amino acids. Some clones are missing from TCRdb's copy, which holds only in-frame ones; the method was immunoSEQ multiplex PCR. The table shows about 440,000 clones, with around 90% occurring only once. Treatment here: 15 to 20 received Ad26.COV2.S at low or high dose, single or two shots; several received placebo; per-sample allocation not given. Samples analyzed were those drawn on day 63 after the first vaccine or placebo injection. The source was peripheral blood, collected in a trial of Ad26.COV2.S vaccine versus placebo. The receptor was isolated from a person between 18 and 65 years old who received the Ad26.COV2.S COVID-19 vaccine or a placebo. This chain links TRBV4-3 with TRBJ2-1, with 13 positions matching TRBD2. CDR3 loop: CASSLGTSGNNEQFF. CDR3 nucleotides: TGCGCCAGCAGCCTTGGGACTAGCGGGAACAATGAGCAGTTCTTC.